The present entry profiles one TCR beta chain with its context. Mismatch with germline at one junction end may stem from a read error. Germline CDR1 and CDR2: SGHRS and YFSETQ. The CDR3 covers 15 residues. This record belongs to a study of CDR3 diversity in severe acne. TCRdb recomputed calls from the PCR reads with MiXCR, one row per CDR3 protein. The sample has around 100,000 distinct CDR3 sequences; 45% to 60% are singletons. The V call is TRBV5-1, the J call TRBJ2-6, with 8 bases identical to TRBD1. The clonotype was recovered from a male donor with acne. Sequencing input: blood. The CDR3 here is CASSDRGSGANVLTF. CDR3 nucleotide sequence: TGTGCCAGCAGCGACAGGGGCTCTGGGGCCAACGTCCTGACTTTC. Filled out from reference TRBV5-1 and TRBJ2-6, the complete variable domain reads KAGVTQTPRYLIKTRGQQVTLSCSPISGHRSVSWYQQTPGQGLQFLFEYFSETQRNKGNFPGRFSGRQFSNSRSEMNVSTLELGDSALYLCASSDRGSGANVLTFGAGSRLTVL.